These T cell receptor beta chains were read from a single sample in a study of PD-1 blockade in classical Hodgkin lymphoma. Here immunoSEQ multiplex PCR was the method, and the copy in TCRdb shows in-frame clones only, minus some. Here the sample spans about 61,000 clones, around 89% being singletons. The source was peripheral blood mononuclear cells (PBMCs), collected at baseline. The receptor source for this set is a human donor with classical Hodgkin lymphoma. CDR3s include the opening cysteine and the closing phenylalanine or tryptophan. D genes are given only for firm matches. A clone size is listed for some rows: how often the clone was seen (once, few, many), or a class if it is expanded.

j_call,cdr3_length,clone_size,d_call,v_call,cdr3_aa,cdr3_nt
TRBJ1-4,13,.,.,TRBV30,CAWSVTVFEKLFF,TGTGCCTGGAGTGTTACCGTGTTTGAAAAACTGTTTTTT
TRBJ1-4,15,.,TRBD1,TRBV5-1,CASSPAGTGFEKLFF,TGCGCCAGCAGCCCGGCCGGGACAGGGTTTGAAAAACTGTTTTTT
TRBJ2-5,11,.,.,TRBV6-6,CASRKTLPQYF,TGTGCCAGCAGGAAAACTCTCCCCCAGTACTTC
TRBJ2-2,15,.,TRBD1,TRBV2,CASRAPGQRSGELFF,TGTGCCAGTCGAGCCCCGGGACAGAGATCCGGGGAGCTGTTTTTT
TRBJ2-7,16,once,TRBD1,TRBV2,CASSGQGICLCYEQYF,TGTGCCAGCAGTGGACAGGGGATATGCCTTTGCTACGAGCAGTACTTC
TRBJ1-1,15,.,.,TRBV10-2,CASSEPSVRYTEAFF,TGCGCCAGCAGTGAGCCCTCCGTGCGGTACACTGAAGCTTTCTTT
TRBJ1-1,15,.,.,TRBV5-6,CASSYVGIWNTEAFF,TGTGCCAGCAGCTATGTGGGGATTTGGAACACTGAAGCTTTCTTT
TRBJ2-5,16,.,.,TRBV18,CASSRPGSRHQETQYF,TGTGCCAGCTCCCGCCCAGGGTCACGGCACCAAGAGACCCAGTACTTC
TRBJ1-4,15,.,.,TRBV7-9,CASSFRVATNEKLFF,TGTGCCAGCAGCTTTAGAGTTGCAACTAATGAAAAACTGTTTTTT
TRBJ1-1,16,.,TRBD1,TRBV19,CASNPSGTGFSTEAFF,TGTGCCAGTAATCCGTCGGGGACAGGGTTTTCGACTGAAGCTTTCTTT
TRBJ2-7,14,.,.,TRBV5-4,CASSFRGETYEQYF,TGTGCCAGCAGCTTTAGGGGGGAGACTTACGAGCAGTACTTC
TRBJ2-1,16,.,TRBD2,TRBV12-5,CASGFRTSGGNNEQFF,TGTGCTAGTGGTTTCAGGACTAGCGGGGGAAACAATGAGCAGTTCTTC
TRBJ1-1,14,.,.,TRBV21-1,CASSKSMLGTEAFF,TGTGCCAGCAGCAAGTCGATGCTGGGGACTGAAGCTTTCTTT